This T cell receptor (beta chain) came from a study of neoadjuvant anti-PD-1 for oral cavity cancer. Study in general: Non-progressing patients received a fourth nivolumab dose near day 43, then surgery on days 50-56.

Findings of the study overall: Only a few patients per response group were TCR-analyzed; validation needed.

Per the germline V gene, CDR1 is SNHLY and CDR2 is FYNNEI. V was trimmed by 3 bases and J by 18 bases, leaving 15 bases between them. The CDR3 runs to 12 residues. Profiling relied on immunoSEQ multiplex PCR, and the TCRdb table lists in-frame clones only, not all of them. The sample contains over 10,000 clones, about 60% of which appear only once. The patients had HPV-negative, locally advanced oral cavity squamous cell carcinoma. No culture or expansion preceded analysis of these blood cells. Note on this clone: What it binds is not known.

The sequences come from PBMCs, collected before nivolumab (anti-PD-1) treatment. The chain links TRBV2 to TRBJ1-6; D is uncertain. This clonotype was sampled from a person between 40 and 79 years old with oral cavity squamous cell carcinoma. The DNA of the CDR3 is TGTGCCAGCAGTGATTCAGGTGCCGGTGCCCACTTT. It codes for CASSDSGAGAHF.